A selection of T cell receptor beta chains follows, all from one sample in a study of blood T cell repertoires in COVID-19. Data came from immunoSEQ multiplex PCR; TCRdb stores just in-frame clones and leaves some out. Of around 200,000 clones listed, less than 90% are singletons. The sequenced sample was PBMCs or T cells enriched from blood (not recorded which). Source of these receptors: a young woman who had been exposed to COVID-19. Both conserved end residues are part of each CDR3. The D gene is left open where the match is weak.

D gene: .; V gene: TRBV6-5; J gene: TRBJ1-1; CDR3 DNA: TGTGCCAGCAGTTACTCGGGAGCAGCGGGCACTGAAGCTTTCTTT; CDR3 protein: CASSYSGAAGTEAFF
D gene: TRBD1; V gene: TRBV30; J gene: TRBJ1-2; CDR3 DNA: TGTGCCTGGACCCTTCCCGGGACAGGAGGCTACACCTTC; CDR3 protein: CAWTLPGTGGYTF
D gene: TRBD1; V gene: TRBV5-4; J gene: TRBJ1-2; CDR3 DNA: TGTGCCAGCAGCTTAAGCCAGGGGGGTGGCTACACCTTC; CDR3 protein: CASSLSQGGGYTF
D gene: .; V gene: TRBV29-1; J gene: TRBJ1-1; CDR3 DNA: TGCAGCGTTGTGGGGGTAGCGGGGGGCGATGAAGCTTTCTTT; CDR3 protein: CSVVGVAGGDEAFF
D gene: .; V gene: TRBV19; J gene: TRBJ2-1; CDR3 DNA: TGTGCCAGTACTAATCGGCGGGGTCACAATGAGCAGTTCTTC; CDR3 protein: CASTNRRGHNEQFF
D gene: TRBD1; V gene: TRBV10-3; J gene: TRBJ2-1; CDR3 DNA: TGTGCCATCAGTGAGGTGGGACAGGGGAACTACAATGAGCAGTTCTTC; CDR3 protein: CAISEVGQGNYNEQFF
D gene: .; V gene: TRBV14; J gene: TRBJ1-2; CDR3 DNA: TGTGCCAGCAGCCAAGGTACAGGCCGTATTAACTATGGCTACACCTTC; CDR3 protein: CASSQGTGRINYGYTF
D gene: TRBD2; V gene: TRBV11-2; J gene: TRBJ2-3; CDR3 DNA: TGTGCCAGCAGCTTACACCGACTAGCGGGGTCGACGGTGACGCAGTATTTT; CDR3 protein: CASSLHRLAGSTVTQYF
D gene: TRBD1; V gene: TRBV27; J gene: TRBJ1-2; CDR3 DNA: TGTGCCAGCGCCCGGACAGGGAAATATGGCTACACCTTC; CDR3 protein: CASARTGKYGYTF
D gene: TRBD1; V gene: TRBV11-2; J gene: TRBJ2-2; CDR3 DNA: TGTGCCAGCAGTTTGACAGGGCCGAACACCGGGGAGCTGTTTTTT; CDR3 protein: CASSLTGPNTGELFF
D gene: TRBD2; V gene: TRBV3-1/TRBV3-2; J gene: TRBJ2-1; CDR3 DNA: TGTGCCAGCGGGCGGGGGGGCCACAATGAGCAGTTCTTC; CDR3 protein: CASGRGGHNEQFF
D gene: .; V gene: TRBV5-1; J gene: TRBJ1-3; CDR3 DNA: TGCGCCAGCAGCGCAGGGGACTCTGGAAACACCATATATTTT; CDR3 protein: CASSAGDSGNTIYF
D gene: TRBD1; V gene: TRBV12-5; J gene: TRBJ2-3; CDR3 DNA: TGTGCTAGTGGTTTGGGACAGGGTGGGGGCACAGATACGCAGTATTTT; CDR3 protein: CASGLGQGGGTDTQYF
D gene: .; V gene: TRBV2; J gene: TRBJ2-2; CDR3 DNA: TGTGCCAGCAAATTTTCAGGGGTAGGAACCGGGGAGCTGTTTTTT; CDR3 protein: CASKFSGVGTGELFF
D gene: TRBD1; V gene: TRBV9; J gene: TRBJ1-2; CDR3 DNA: TGTGCCAGCAGCGCTTCCCCGCCGGACAGGGTAACCTATGGCTACACCTTC; CDR3 protein: CASSASPPDRVTYGYTF